This record concerns one T cell receptor (beta chain) sequence. Its binding antigen is unknown. Per-nucleotide qualities are absent, and no much larger clonotype sits a single base away. TCRdb shows the sequencer as Illumina HiSeq 1500. TCRdb reprocessed the public reads (quality trimming at Q25 with fastp, clone calling with MiXCR) and kept in-frame beta chains. All rows with the same CDR3 protein become a single entry with the most common DNA and genes. Here the sample has more than 150,000 distinct CDR3 sequences; 25% to 30% occur a single time. Around 29% of the sample is in the top ten clones. This sample is drawn from a study of T cell repertoires in cytomegalovirus infection (dated by TCRdb to between 2019 and 2020). For context, the study as a whole: Donor HLA type was relevant to the analysis, because carriage of CMV infection together with the matching HLA type was indicated by public TCR beta signatures. The study at large found these results: The ex vivo response was dominated by HLA-C-restricted CMV-specific TCR beta clonotypes, and the single most frequent clonotype in two of eight donors was supplied by these HLA-C-restricted clonotypes. In both this cohort and an independent roughly 330-donor cohort, the cumulative frequency of public TCR beta family members distinguished carriers of CMV infection plus the relevant HLA type.

Including the terminal cysteine and phenylalanine, the CDR3 comprises 14 residues. Only CDR3 DNA remains: 42 bases, in frame from the first base. The V end loses 5 bases and the J end loses 7 bases, and a stretch of 15 bases separates them. This TCR came from a human donor in good health (CMV status not recorded). Some clones in this sample may be carry-over from other donors' samples. The rearrangement combines TRBV12-3 or TRBV12-4 with TRBJ2-1; the D gene cannot be resolved beyond TRBD1 or TRBD2, each matching 6 bases. Sequenced sample: PBMCs. In nucleotides, the sequence is TGTGCCAGCAGTCCGGGACTCCAGGGGAATGAGCAGTTCTTC. It encodes CASSPGLQGNEQFF.